This entry features one TCR beta chain sequence. Its specificity is unknown. The source of the sample is a study of T cell repertoires in cytomegalovirus infection. Overall study: Based on public TCR beta signatures, there were indications of CMV infection and of a matching HLA type.

General study results and limits: HLA-C-restricted CMV-specific TCR beta clonotypes were dominant in the ex vivo response. Adding up the frequency of public TCR beta families identified people who carried CMV plus the relevant HLA.

CDR1 and CDR2 (germline): MRHNA, SNTAGT. The ends were cut back, 2 bases at V and 5 bases at J, with 13 bases in the middle. This CDR3 region has 15 residues. Via MiXCR, TCRdb re-called the reads, giving one row per CDR3 protein. The profile shows about 85,000 distinct CDR3 sequences, roughly half of them singletons. The genes are TRBV6-4 and TRBJ2-1, with D unresolved. Material: CD8+ T cells from cultured PBMCs, obtained from culture after CMV antigen stimulation. The source of this sequence is a human donor in good health (CMV status not recorded). Some clones in this sample may be carry-over from other donors' samples. CDR3 region: CASSDGVDTDNEQFF. CDR3 in DNA: TGTGCCAGCAGTGACGGGGTAGACACAGACAATGAGCAGTTCTTC.